These T cell receptor beta chains were read from a single sample in a study of control samples from healthy donors and cancer patients. Profiling relied on immunoSEQ multiplex PCR, and the TCRdb table lists in-frame clones only, not all of them. The profile covers approximately 94,000 clones, with approximately 86% appearing a single time and 1.3% taken by the ten largest. Sequenced: blood. The receptors originated from a woman aged 50 to 65 in good health. Both conserved end residues are trimmed from each CDR3. Fields, in order: V gene, J gene, CDR3 protein.

TRBV6-2/TRBV6-3	TRBJ1-5	ASSYDGRQPQH
TRBV28	TRBJ2-7	ASTNPPGAGGSYEQY
TRBV3-1/TRBV3-2	TRBJ2-5	ASSQDWAEETQY
TRBV7-2	TRBJ2-1	ASSLVASPLTYNEQF
TRBV12-3/TRBV12-4	TRBJ1-2	ASSLWRGYT
TRBV18	TRBJ1-2	ASSPSNNYLNYGYT
TRBV7-2	TRBJ2-3	ASSLSPPILSSTDTQY
TRBV2	TRBJ2-4	ASSEAGSVSKNIQY
TRBV5-4	TRBJ1-6	ASSLGQRDNSPLH
TRBV9	TRBJ2-1	ASSVDGGSYNEQF